This T cell receptor (beta chain) was captured by sequencing in a study of neoadjuvant anti-PD-1 for oral cavity cancer. Described time point: after neoadjuvant nivolumab, at surgical resection. Patients had HPV-negative, locally advanced oral cavity squamous cell carcinoma. In regard to this clone: Its specificity is not known.

The study's findings and limits: After neoadjuvant nivolumab, PBMC T cell clonality was significantly higher in non-responders than responders. Each response group had just a few patients in TCR analyses.

Germline CDR1 SQVTM, CDR2 ANQGSEA. This CDR3 has 16 amino acids. V lost 7 bases, J lost 7 bases, and 14 bases stayed unmatched. Data came from immunoSEQ multiplex PCR; TCRdb stores just in-frame clones and leaves some out. The sample contains around 13,000 clones, roughly 70% of which appear only once. The genes are TRBV29-1 and TRBJ2-1, with 12 bases fitting TRBD2. This specimen was PBMCs, taken after nivolumab (anti-PD-1) treatment. The origin of this receptor is a person aged 35 to 85 with oral cavity squamous cell carcinoma. The CDR3 protein is CSAGGYGLAGQNEQFF. Here the CDR3 DNA reads TGCAGCGCTGGCGGTTATGGACTAGCGGGACAAAATGAGCAGTTCTTC.